A single sample gave rise to the 16 T cell receptor beta chains below, sequenced in a study of blood T cell repertoires in COVID-19. Generated by immunoSEQ multiplex PCR, the TCRdb table keeps only in-frame clones and is missing some. The table shows some 300,000 clones, with around 91% occurring only once. Specimen: PBMCs or T cells enriched from blood (not recorded which). Receptors were obtained from a woman aged 40-49 years who had recovered from COVID-19.

The CDR3 DNA sequence: TGTGCCAGCAGCTTCCCGGGAATTGGGGGGGAGCTGTTTTTT. Its protein is CASSFPGIGGELFF. This sequence joins TRBV11-2 and TRBJ2-2; perhaps TRBD2 as D (5 bases). Germline V gene lookup returns CDR1 SGHAT and CDR2 FQNNGV. Trimming removed 3 bases from V and 8 bases from J, with 13 bases in between. The CDR3 length is 14 residues.

Only one count was recorded for this clone. This CDR3 is CASNYRGNTGELFF. Here the CDR3 DNA reads TGTGCCAGCAACTACAGGGGGAACACCGGGGAGCTGTTTTTT. The chain couples TRBV6-5 to TRBJ2-2, with 7 positions matching TRBD1. V was pared by 7 bases and J by 1 base, with 3 bases of the junction left unmatched. In germline, CDR1 is MNHEY, CDR2 SVGAGI. The CDR3 totals 14 residues.

The chain combines TRBV3-1 (or the pseudogene TRBV3-2) with TRBJ2-7, with D possibly TRBD1 on 6 matching bases. Germline-derived CDR1 and CDR2 are LGHDT and YNNKEL (reference sequence). The CDR3 covers 13 residues. V was pared by 1 base and J by 7 bases, with 11 bases between. Here the CDR3 DNA reads TGTGCCAGCAGCCAAGGGGGGCCGGGGGAGCAGTACTTC. It specifies CASSQGGPGEQYF.

The V call is TRBV11-2, the J call TRBJ2-1, with a weak D call TRBD2 (5 bases). The CDR3 length is 18 residues. Deletions cut 4 bases from V and 3 bases from J, with 22 bases between. Per germline, CDR1 SGHAT and CDR2 FQNNGV. The CDR3 region is CASSSSGKKLFNYNEQFF. CDR3 coding DNA: TGTGCCAGCAGCTCATCCGGGAAGAAACTTTTTAACTACAATGAGCAGTTCTTC.

The rearrangement links TRBV7-2 to TRBJ2-3, with TRBD1 matching over 7 bases. Unmatched junction bases numbered 8, after V lost 5 bases and J lost 3 bases. This CDR3 comprises 15 residues. In germline, CDR1 is SGHTA, CDR2 FQGNSA. For the CDR3, the DNA is TGTGCCAGCAGCGCAACAGGGGATGGGACAGATACGCAGTATTTT. Residues: CASSATGDGTDTQYF. The entire variable domain, with the rest obtained from reference TRBV7-2 and TRBJ2-3, is as follows: GAGVSQSPSNKVTEKGKDVELRCDPISGHTALYWYRQSLGQGLEFLIYFQGNSAPDKSGLPSDRFSAERTGGSVSTLTIQRTQQEDSAVYLCASSATGDGTDTQYFGPGTRLTVL.

This rearrangement joins TRBV4-1 to TRBJ2-5, with a weak D call TRBD1 (6 bases). Germline V gives CDR1 MGHRA, CDR2 YSYEKL. The CDR3 extends over 13 amino acids. Trimming shortened V by 3 bases and J by 5 bases, and 10 bases separated the two germline ends. The CDR3 nucleotides are TGCGCCAGCAGCCATCCGAGGGGGGAGACCCAGTACTTC. This codes for CASSHPRGETQYF.

The CDR3 region has the DNA TGTGCCAGCAGTCCTCTAGCGGGGGGCTACGAGCAGTACTTC. Translating gives CASSPLAGGYEQYF. The rearrangement uses TRBV28 and TRBJ2-7, with TRBD2 matching 11 bases. This CDR3 is built from 14 residues. J was trimmed by 3 bases and V by 5 bases; bases with no gene match: 3. Germline V gives CDR1 MDHEN, CDR2 SYDVKM.

This chain connects TRBV6-2 or TRBV6-3 to TRBJ2-1, with TRBD1 identical over 7 bases. Trimming removed 3 bases from V and 4 bases from J; junction bases left unmatched: 18. This CDR3 region has 19 residues. Germline V gives CDR1 MNHEY, CDR2 SVGEGT. CDR3 in amino acids: CASSYSNFLTGRQYNEQFF. In DNA, the CDR3 is TGTGCCAGCAGTTATTCCAACTTCTTGACAGGGCGACAGTACAATGAGCAGTTCTTC.

The chain uses TRBV28 and TRBJ2-1; 8 nucleotides line up with TRBD2. This CDR3 region has 17 residues. After removal of 5 bases from V and 2 bases from J, the junction contained 11 bases not matched to a gene. Germline CDR1 and CDR2: MDHEN and SYDVKM. The CDR3 sequence: CASSPHRGSGTYNEQFF. CDR3 bases: TGTGCCAGCAGTCCGCACCGGGGTAGCGGGACCTACAATGAGCAGTTCTTC. Full variable domain (outside the CDR3, taken from reference TRBV28 and TRBJ2-1): DVKVTQSSRYLVKRTGEKVFLECVQDMDHENMFWYRQDPGLGLRLIYFSYDVKMKEKGDIPEGYSVSREKKERFSLILESASTNQTSMYLCASSPHRGSGTYNEQFFGPGTRLTVL.

This chain uses TRBV10-1 with TRBJ2-1; D is possibly TRBD2 (6 bases). The CDR3 loop spans 16 amino acids. CDR1 is WNHNN, CDR2 SYGVQD, per germline (reference sequence). The germline V and J ends were trimmed by 3 bases and 1 base, with 13 bases remaining between them. The CDR3 loop is CASSESAGKSYNEQFF. The CDR3 DNA reads as TGCGCCAGCAGTGAATCGGCGGGGAAGTCCTACAATGAGCAGTTCTTC.

This clone was counted a few times. The genes are TRBV7-6 and TRBJ2-1; tentative D call: TRBD2 (6 bases). Trimming removed 2 bases from V and 6 bases from J, with 17 bases in between. CDR1 is SGHVS, CDR2 FNYEAQ, per germline. The CDR3 runs 16 residues. The CDR3: CASSLLYGGLANEQFF. The CDR3 region has the DNA TGTGCCAGCAGCTTATTATACGGGGGACTGGCCAATGAGCAGTTCTTC.

The chain employs TRBV9 and TRBJ1-5, with a tentative D call TRBD1 (5 bases). The CDR3 covers 13 residues. Germline V gene data show CDR1 as SGDLS and CDR2 as YYNGEE. The V gene lost 4 bases and the J gene lost 5 bases, with 10 bases spanning the gap. CDR3 sequence reads: CASSKGADQPQHF. The CDR3 DNA follows: TGTGCCAGCAGCAAAGGGGCGGATCAGCCCCAGCATTTT.

The chain uses TRBV5-1 and TRBJ1-2; D may be TRBD1 (5 bases). From germline, CDR1 is SGHRS and CDR2 YFSETQ. The CDR3 sequence is 16 residues long. V shed 0 bases and J shed 0 bases, with 12 bases lying between them. CDR3 residues: CASSLGQGSTNYGYTF. The CDR3, as DNA: TGCGCCAGCAGCTTGGGTCAGGGCTCGACTAACTATGGCTACACCTTC.

The chain couples TRBV9 to TRBJ1-2, with 8 bases that match TRBD1. This CDR3 has 14 residues. CDR1 and CDR2 from the germline V gene are SGDLS and YYNGEE. The V and J ends lost 4 bases and 5 bases, in that order; junction bases with no gene match: 7. CDR3 sequence: CASSLSGQGYGYTF. The CDR3 DNA reads as TGTGCCAGCAGCCTCTCTGGACAGGGTTATGGCTACACCTTC.

Regarding this clone: This CDR3 is also generated by other DNA sequences in the sample. V and J are TRBV30 and TRBJ1-5; perhaps TRBD1 as D (6 bases). V was shortened by 2 bases and J by 2 bases, with 10 bases between the two germline ends. Germline V CDR1 and CDR2: GTSNPN, SVGIG (reference sequence). CDR3 length: 14 residues. As DNA, the CDR3 is TGTGCCTGGAGTACAGGGAGTGGCAATCAGCCCCAGCATTTT. It specifies CAWSTGSGNQPQHF.

This clone was seen only a few times. The V and J genes are TRBV28 and TRBJ2-4, with TRBD2 identical over 8 bases. The CDR3 is 15 amino acids. Germline-derived CDR1 and CDR2 are MDHEN and SYDVKM. The V segment lost 7 bases and the J segment 3 bases; nucleotides outside the gene matches: 8. The CDR3, as DNA: TGTGCCAGCACCGGAGCGGGAGCCGTCAAAAACATTCAGTACTTC. It codes for CASTGAGAVKNIQYF.